This passage covers 21 T cell receptor beta chains from one sample sequenced in a study of CXCR3-negative and CXCR3-positive naive CD8 T cells. The TRB cDNA libraries were prepared by 5' RACE with UMI labels. TCRdb re-called the 5' RACE reads and gives one entry per CDR3 protein, without DNA. Its table records about 120,000 distinct CDR3 sequences. Sequencing was carried out using naive CXCR3- CD8+ T cells from blood. As for subset: CD45RO-CCR7+CD27+CD95- naive CD8+ T cells lacking CXCR3 (TNR3-). These receptors were collected from a human donor in good health. Some clones in this sample may be carry-over from other donors' samples.

This rearrangement joins TRBV29-1 to TRBJ1-2. This CDR3 has 15 residues. CDR1 SQVTM and CDR2 ANQGSEA come from the germline V gene. CDR3 protein: CSVEDVLGTNYGYTF.

The chain carries TRBV7-6 and TRBJ2-7; TCRdb's D call, TRBD1, is unchecked because there is no DNA. The CDR3 spans 15 residues. CDR1 SGHVS and CDR2 FNYEAQ come from the germline V gene. This CDR3 is CASSSGQGLAYEQYF.

This sequence joins TRBV3-1 and TRBJ1-5. This CDR3 is built from 14 residues. Per germline, CDR1 LGHDT and CDR2 YNNKEL (reference sequence). The CDR3 loop reads CASSQDDLNQPQHF.

The V and J genes are TRBV5-5 and TRBJ1-1; TCRdb picks TRBD1, but there is no DNA to check that call. Germline CDR1 and CDR2: SGHKS and YYEKEE (reference sequence). This CDR3 comprises 14 residues. The CDR3: CASSFQGWNTEAFF.

The chain has TRBV29-1 and TRBJ2-2; TCRdb picks TRBD1, but there is no DNA to check that call. Germline CDR1 and CDR2: SQVTM and ANQGSEA. The CDR3 is 14 residues long. CDR3 protein: CSATPTGSRGELFF.

V gene TRBV7-8 combines with J gene TRBJ2-4. Looked up from germline, CDR1 is SGHVS and CDR2 is FQNEAQ. The CDR3 has 15 residues. The CDR3 spells CASSLGDGAKNIQYF.

The J gene is TRBJ2-7, the V gene TRBV7-9; the D call of TRBD1 rests on TCRdb alone, since no DNA is present to check it. This CDR3 is built from 18 residues. The germline V gene encodes CDR1 SEHNR and CDR2 FQNEAQ (reference sequence). The CDR3: CASSSTRTGQGSAYEQYF.

V usage is TRBV3-1 and J usage is TRBJ2-1; no DNA is available, so the TRBD1 call from TCRdb remains unchecked. The length of the CDR3 is 15 residues. Germline V gene data show CDR1 as LGHDT and CDR2 as YNNKEL (reference sequence). The CDR3 is CASSQDRQGSDEQFF.

The V and J genes are TRBV7-9 and TRBJ2-7. Germline V CDR1 and CDR2: SEHNR, FQNEAQ (reference sequence). The CDR3 runs 12 residues. The CDR3 sequence is CASSFYSQEQYF.

V is TRBV7-8 and J is TRBJ2-1. In germline, CDR1 is SGHVS, CDR2 FQNEAQ. The CDR3 covers 16 residues. CDR3 region: CASSLIKGGSYNEQFF.

The V call is TRBV29-1, the J call TRBJ2-7; TCRdb returns TRBD1, unconfirmable since there is no DNA. The CDR3 runs to 16 residues. Germline V gene sequence: CDR1 SQVTM, CDR2 ANQGSEA. This chain's CDR3 is CSVEGGQGLAMGEQYF.

J is TRBJ2-4 and V is TRBV12-3 or TRBV12-4. The CDR3 extends over 14 amino acids. The CDR3 here is CASSLGTSKNIQYF.

The V call is TRBV12-3 or TRBV12-4, the J call TRBJ2-5; as DNA is missing, the TRBD1 call by TCRdb cannot be tested. The CDR3 has 14 residues. The CDR3 sequence: CASKGTGYAETQYF.

The genes are TRBV20-1 and TRBJ1-4; the TCRdb D gene call, TRBD1, has no DNA to confirm it. Germline-derived CDR1 and CDR2 are DFQATT and SNEGSKA (reference sequence). CDR3 size: 13 residues. CDR3 sequence: CSAIGGKGEKLFF.

The V gene is TRBV20-1, the J gene TRBJ2-7; the TCRdb call, TRBD1, lacks DNA for checking. The CDR3 is 14 amino acids. Germline V gene lookup returns CDR1 DFQATT and CDR2 SNEGSKA (reference sequence). The CDR3 loop is CSARDLGQGYEQYF.

The rearrangement links TRBV4-1 to TRBJ2-7. The length of the CDR3 is 16 residues. Germline V gives CDR1 MGHRA, CDR2 YSYEKL. The CDR3 is CASSQDLKEGSYEQYF.

The chain recombines TRBV20-1 with TRBJ2-3; TCRdb lists TRBD1, though no DNA is available to test this call. The CDR3 has 15 amino acids. From germline, CDR1 is DFQATT and CDR2 SNEGSKA (reference sequence). The CDR3: CSATPSTGTTDTQYF.

The chain combines TRBV4-1 with TRBJ2-5. The CDR3 is 16 amino acids. The germline gives CDR1 MGHRA, CDR2 YSYEKL. CDR3 sequence: CASSQVLLGSQETQYF.

The genes are TRBV21-1 and TRBJ1-5; TCRdb's D gene call, TRBD1, goes unchecked for lack of DNA. TRBV21-1 is a documented pseudogene. The CDR3 totals 16 residues. The chain's CDR3 is CASSKLDRRPNQPQHF.

The J gene is TRBJ1-5, the V gene TRBV12-3 or TRBV12-4. This CDR3 region has 12 residues. The CDR3 loop is CASSLGDQPQHF.

The chain uses TRBV7-9 and TRBJ2-7; with no DNA, the TCRdb D assignment of TRBD1 cannot be verified. This CDR3 spans 17 amino acids. The germline gives CDR1 SEHNR, CDR2 FQNEAQ (reference sequence). This CDR3 is CASSLPSAWQGSDEQYF.